Listed here are 23 T cell receptor beta chains from one sample, sequenced in a study of blood T cell repertoires in COVID-19 (TCRdb year 2020). The library was built by means of the immunoSEQ multiplex PCR assay. In TCRdb, the immuneACCESS table is reduced to in-frame sequences with V and J assigned. These tables do not hold every clone; where another copy was compared, an unresolved V gene accounts for under half, and the others remain unexplained. Within this sample are nearly 110,000 clones, with around 88% of them counted one time only. Clones ranked in the top ten supply approximately 6.8% of the sample. The material sequenced was peripheral blood. These TCRs come from a man aged 45-65 years with active or convalescent COVID-19.

The V and J genes are TRBV30 and TRBJ2-2; D perhaps matches TRBD2 (6 bases). V gave up 1 base and J gave up 1 base, with 13 bases separating them. The CDR3 has 16 residues. From germline, CDR1 is GTSNPN and CDR2 SVGIG (reference sequence). The CDR3 sequence: CAWSGGYSGNTGELFF. CDR3 nucleotides: TGTGCCTGGAGTGGTGGGTATAGCGGGAACACCGGGGAGCTGTTTTTT.

This clone has just one count. The chain has TRBV6-4 and TRBJ2-1; tentative D call: TRBD2 (6 bases). The germline CDR1 and CDR2 sequences are MRHNA and SNTAGT. The V end was cut by 6 bases, the J end by 8 bases, with 14 bases between. The CDR3 runs 13 residues. The CDR3, as DNA: TGTGCCAGCAGCCCCCGTGCGGGGTATGAGCAGTTCTTC. It is translated as CASSPRAGYEQFF.

The genes are TRBV20-1 and TRBJ2-5; D uncertain. V lost 6 bases, J lost 7 bases, and 9 bases lay in between. CDR3 length: 10 residues. CDR1 and CDR2 from the germline V gene are DFQATT and SNEGSKA (reference sequence). The CDR3 bases are TGCAGTGCCCCCATCAGGACCCAGTACTTC. Its translation: CSAPIRTQYF.

The chain is built from TRBV7-7 and TRBJ2-5; 7 bases fit TRBD2. Germline CDR1 reads SSHAT; CDR2 reads FNYEAQ (reference sequence). The CDR3 loop spans 15 amino acids. The V segment lost 2 bases and the J segment 5 bases; nucleotides outside the gene matches: 8. This CDR3 is CASSLNRGRGETQYF. In DNA form, the CDR3 reads TGTGCCAGCAGCTTAAATCGCGGGAGAGGCGAGACCCAGTACTTC.

The V gene is TRBV18, the J gene TRBJ2-4; the match to TRBD2 covers 13 bases. The germline gives CDR1 KGHSH, CDR2 LQKENI. J gave up 2 bases and V 10 bases, and 8 bases lay outside the gene matches. The length of the CDR3 is 16 residues. For the CDR3, the DNA is TGTGCCAACGGGACTAGCGGGAAGGGGTCCAAAAACATTCAGTACTTC. This encodes CANGTSGKGSKNIQYF.

The chain links TRBV2 to TRBJ2-5; D is unclear. This CDR3 is 13 amino acids long. Germline lookup yields CDR1 SNHLY and CDR2 FYNNEI. Trimming shortened V by 9 bases and J by 1 base, and 12 bases separated the two germline ends. The CDR3 spells CASTDWSQETQYF. CDR3 in DNA: TGTGCCAGTACCGATTGGAGCCAAGAGACCCAGTACTTC.

The chain recombines TRBV7-9 with TRBJ2-7; possible D gene TRBD2, 5 bases. The V end was cut by 5 bases, the J end by 7 bases, with 12 bases between. This CDR3 has 12 residues. Germline V CDR1 and CDR2: SEHNR, FQNEAQ (reference sequence). CDR3 bases: TGTGCCAGCAGCCAAGAAGGGAGTGAGCAGTACTTC. Translating gives CASSQEGSEQYF.

The genes are TRBV13 and TRBJ2-5; 8 bases line up with TRBD1. This CDR3 is 17 amino acids long. Losses at the gene ends were 1 base for V and 1 base for J; bases not matched to a gene: 8. CDR1 is PRHDT, CDR2 FYEKMQ, per germline (reference sequence). The CDR3 loop reads CASSLVGTGGSQETQYF. The CDR3 coding sequence is TGTGCCAGCAGCTTAGTGGGGACAGGAGGGTCCCAAGAGACCCAGTACTTC.

The genes are TRBV15 and TRBJ2-5, with D possibly being TRBD2 (5 bases). V was trimmed by 0 bases and J by 5 bases, leaving 16 bases between them. From germline, CDR1 is LNHNV and CDR2 YYDKDF (reference sequence). The CDR3 totals 16 residues. CDR3 nucleotides: TGTGCCACCAGCAGAGATCGAAGCCTCCCGGGGGAGACCCAGTACTTC. Its protein product is CATSRDRSLPGETQYF.

This chain links TRBV28 with TRBJ1-5, with D maybe TRBD1 (5 bases). The V gene's germline CDR1 is MDHEN and CDR2 SYDVKM. V lost 2 bases to trimming and J lost 4 bases, with 12 bases between them. The CDR3 covers 15 residues. For the CDR3, the DNA is TGTGCCAGCAGTTTAGAATTTGGGGGGAATCAGCCCCAGCATTTT. It specifies CASSLEFGGNQPQHF.

V gene TRBV19 combines with J gene TRBJ2-5; 9 bases map to TRBD1. The trim removed 3 bases at V and 5 bases at J, leaving 4 bases unmatched. CDR1 LNHDA and CDR2 SQIVND come from the germline V gene (reference sequence). CDR3 length: 14 residues. This CDR3 is CASSMTGGYETQYF. DNA of the CDR3: TGTGCCAGTAGTATGACAGGGGGGTATGAGACCCAGTACTTC.

CDR3 nucleotide sequence: TGTGCCAGCAGCCGGGTCTGGGACAACTCCTACAATGAGCAGTTCTTC. It specifies CASSRVWDNSYNEQFF. The chain links TRBV5-6 to TRBJ2-1; perhaps TRBD1 as D (6 bases). The CDR3 runs 16 residues. Germline V CDR1 and CDR2: SGHDT, YYEEEE. V was trimmed by 4 bases and J by 0 bases, leaving 14 bases between them.

In its sample, this clone was seen once. This rearrangement joins TRBV15 to TRBJ2-7, with 14 bases aligning to TRBD2. V lost 5 bases and J lost 2; bases outside the gene matches: 2. The germline V gene has CDR1 LNHNV and CDR2 YYDKDF (reference sequence). The CDR3 totals 15 residues. The CDR3 DNA reads as TGTGCCACCAGCGTGGGACTAGCGGGGGCCTACGAGCAGTACTTC. Translation: CATSVGLAGAYEQYF.

The chain has TRBV6-5 and TRBJ2-5; a weak D match, TRBD1 (5 bases). The germline V gene encodes CDR1 MNHEY and CDR2 SVGAGI. The CDR3 has 14 residues. The V end was cut by 2 bases, the J end by 4 bases, with 11 bases between. The CDR3 sequence: CASSYEAGLETQYF. The CDR3 DNA follows: TGTGCCAGCAGTTACGAGGCAGGGTTAGAGACCCAGTACTTC.

Turning to this clone: Other DNA sequences in the same sample also yield this CDR3. This chain links TRBV5-5 with TRBJ1-3; D perhaps matches TRBD1 (6 bases). The CDR3 loop spans 17 amino acids. CDR1 and CDR2 from the germline V gene are SGHKS and YYEKEE (reference sequence). Between the trimmed V and J ends, which lost 0 bases and 2 bases, there was a span of 15 bases. The CDR3 reads CASSLGAPGGPGNTIYF. CDR3 DNA sequence: TGTGCCAGCAGCTTGGGAGCCCCGGGGGGGCCTGGAAACACCATATATTTT.

This clone was seen once. The V call is TRBV9, the J call TRBJ2-7, with 10 bases lining up with TRBD2. J lost 4 bases, V lost 0 bases, and 13 bases had no gene match. The CDR3 sequence is 18 residues long. CDR1 and CDR2 from the germline V gene are SGDLS and YYNGEE. The CDR3 DNA reads TGTGCCAGCAGCGTAGGTGGAGGGAGCGGGAGGGCCAAGTACGAGCAGTACTTC. It yields the protein CASSVGGGSGRAKYEQYF.

The chain uses TRBV28 and TRBJ1-1; weak D call: TRBD1 (5 bases). V dropped 5 bases and J dropped 1 base, with 14 bases sitting between them. The CDR3 has 15 residues. CDR1 is MDHEN, CDR2 SYDVKM, per germline. CDR3 residues: CASSHRGRANTEAFF. The CDR3 DNA reads as TGTGCCAGCAGTCATAGGGGCAGGGCGAACACTGAAGCTTTCTTT. Complete variable domain (other parts from reference TRBV28 and TRBJ1-1): DVKVTQSSRYLVKRTGEKVFLECVQDMDHENMFWYRQDPGLGLRLIYFSYDVKMKEKGDIPEGYSVSREKKERFSLILESASTNQTSMYLCASSHRGRANTEAFFGQGTRLTVV.

The chain carries TRBV15 and TRBJ1-4; 11 nucleotides agree with TRBD1. The CDR3 has 17 residues. CDR1 LNHNV and CDR2 YYDKDF come from the germline V gene (reference sequence). Trimming removed 1 base from V and 6 bases from J; junction bases left unmatched: 7. CDR3 coding DNA: TGTGCCACCAGCAGAGTTCTACCGGGACAGGGGGATGAAAAACTGTTTTTT. Protein sequence: CATSRVLPGQGDEKLFF.

The V and J genes are TRBV19 and TRBJ1-4; 9 nucleotides line up with TRBD1. This CDR3 is 16 amino acids long. CDR1 and CDR2 from the germline V gene are LNHDA and SQIVND (reference sequence). V trimming: 6 bases; J trimming: 8 bases; junction bases outside the gene matches: 13. CDR3 nucleotides: TGTGCCAGTAGCCCCGGGACAGGGAACGGGAACGAAAAACTGTTTTTT. This codes for CASSPGTGNGNEKLFF.

CDR3 bases: TGTGCCAGCAGTTCCTACACCGGGGAGCTGTTTTTT. Amino acid sequence: CASSSYTGELFF. The chain uses TRBV27 and TRBJ2-2; D not certain. Germline loops: CDR1 MNHEY, CDR2 SMNVEV (reference sequence). The CDR3 consists of 12 residues. Trimming removed 4 bases from V and 3 bases from J, with 3 bases in between.

V is TRBV7-2 and J is TRBJ2-7, with TRBD1 identical over 8 bases. The trim removed 5 bases at V and 4 bases at J, leaving 10 bases unmatched. The CDR3 runs to 15 residues. The germline CDR1 and CDR2 sequences are SGHTA and FQGNSA. In nucleotides, the CDR3 is TGTGCCAGCAGCACCTCATCAGGGGGCGGGTACGAGCAGTACTTC. As protein: CASSTSSGGGYEQYF.

The chain employs TRBV7-2 and TRBJ1-3; unclear D gene. CDR1 SGHTA and CDR2 FQGNSA come from the germline V gene. This CDR3 comprises 15 residues. V was cut by 4 bases and J by 8 bases, with 18 bases left in between. CDR3 residues: CASSSPGRVGDTIYF. In DNA, the CDR3 is TGTGCCAGCAGCTCCCCAGGACGGGTCGGGGACACCATATATTTT. Variable domain in full (rest from reference TRBV7-2 and TRBJ1-3): GAGVSQSPSNKVTEKGKDVELRCDPISGHTALYWYRQSLGQGLEFLIYFQGNSAPDKSGLPSDRFSAERTGGSVSTLTIQRTQQEDSAVYLCASSSPGRVGDTIYFGEGSWLTVV.

This rearrangement joins TRBV28 to TRBJ2-3, with D tentatively TRBD2 (5 bases). Germline V lookup: CDR1 MDHEN, CDR2 SYDVKM. The length of the CDR3 is 16 residues. Trimming took 5 bases from V and 2 from J, leaving 17 bases between them. CDR3 bases: TGTGCCAGCAGTCCCTCTGGGCTGGGAGTCACAGATACGCAGTATTTT. Translation: CASSPSGLGVTDTQYF.